This section outlines one T cell receptor beta chain sequence together with its context. This specimen comes from a study of shared clonotypes between healthy human individuals. Produced via immunoSEQ multiplex PCR; TCRdb's table is partial and in-frame only. The sample contains 2,500,000 or so clones, over 85% of which appear only once. There are 15 residues in the CDR3. Germline values: CDR1 SGDLS, CDR2 YYNGEE. The V segment lost 1 base and the J segment 9 bases; nucleotides outside the gene matches: 9. This sequence originates from a man younger than 30 in good health. Some clones in this sample may be carry-over from other donors' samples. This chain joins TRBV9 and TRBJ2-1; 8 bases line up with TRBD2. The sequencing sample was made of naive CD4+ T cells from PBMCs. Subset reported: CD45RA+ positively selected. The CDR3 DNA reads as TGTGCCAGCAGCGTACGGGCAGCGGGAGTTATTGAGCAGTTCTTC. This gives the protein CASSVRAAGVIEQFF.